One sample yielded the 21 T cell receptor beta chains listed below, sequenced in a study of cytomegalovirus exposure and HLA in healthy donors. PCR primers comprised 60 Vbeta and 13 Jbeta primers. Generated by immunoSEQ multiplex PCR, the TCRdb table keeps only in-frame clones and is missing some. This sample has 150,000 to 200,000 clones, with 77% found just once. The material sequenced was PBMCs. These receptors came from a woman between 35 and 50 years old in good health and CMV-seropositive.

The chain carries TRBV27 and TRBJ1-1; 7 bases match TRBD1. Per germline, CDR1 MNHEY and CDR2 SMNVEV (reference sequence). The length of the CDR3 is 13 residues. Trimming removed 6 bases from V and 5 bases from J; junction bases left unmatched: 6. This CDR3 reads CASSPGQTTEAFF. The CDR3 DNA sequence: TGTGCCAGCAGCCCGGGACAGACGACTGAAGCTTTCTTT.

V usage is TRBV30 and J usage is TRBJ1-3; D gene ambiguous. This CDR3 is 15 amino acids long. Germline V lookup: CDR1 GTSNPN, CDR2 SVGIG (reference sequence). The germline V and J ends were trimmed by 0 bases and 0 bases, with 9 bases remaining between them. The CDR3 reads CAWSVLEYSGNTIYF. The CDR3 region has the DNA TGTGCCTGGAGTGTATTGGAGTACTCTGGAAACACCATATATTTT.

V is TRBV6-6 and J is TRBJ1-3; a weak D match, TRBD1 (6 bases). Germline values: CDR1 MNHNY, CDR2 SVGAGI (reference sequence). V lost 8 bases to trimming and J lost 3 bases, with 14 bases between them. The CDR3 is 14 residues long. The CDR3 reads CASLGGPLGNTIYF. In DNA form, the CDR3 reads TGTGCCAGCCTTGGGGGCCCCCTTGGAAACACCATATATTTT.

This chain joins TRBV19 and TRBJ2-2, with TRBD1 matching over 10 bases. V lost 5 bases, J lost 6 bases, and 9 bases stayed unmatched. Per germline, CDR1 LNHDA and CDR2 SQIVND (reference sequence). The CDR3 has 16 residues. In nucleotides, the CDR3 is TGTGCCAGTAGTTCTGGACAGGGGGTGATTTCCGGGGAGCTGTTTTTT. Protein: CASSSGQGVISGELFF.

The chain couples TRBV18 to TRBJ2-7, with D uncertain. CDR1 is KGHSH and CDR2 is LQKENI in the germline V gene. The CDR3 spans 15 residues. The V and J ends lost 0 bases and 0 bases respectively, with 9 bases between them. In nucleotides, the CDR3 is TGTGCCAGCTCACCACCCTTGGGCAACTCCTACGAGCAGTACTTC. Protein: CASSPPLGNSYEQYF.

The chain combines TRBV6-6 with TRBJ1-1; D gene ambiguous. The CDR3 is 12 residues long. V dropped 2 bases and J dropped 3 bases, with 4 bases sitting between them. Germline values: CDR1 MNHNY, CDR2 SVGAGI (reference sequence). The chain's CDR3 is CASSYGDTEAFF. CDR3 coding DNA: TGTGCCAGCAGTTACGGAGACACTGAAGCTTTCTTT.

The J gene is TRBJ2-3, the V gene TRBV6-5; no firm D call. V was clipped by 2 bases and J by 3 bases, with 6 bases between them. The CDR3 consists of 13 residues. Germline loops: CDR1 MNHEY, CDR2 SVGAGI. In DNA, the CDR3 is TGTGCCAGCAGTTACGTCCAGACAGATACGCAGTATTTT. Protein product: CASSYVQTDTQYF.

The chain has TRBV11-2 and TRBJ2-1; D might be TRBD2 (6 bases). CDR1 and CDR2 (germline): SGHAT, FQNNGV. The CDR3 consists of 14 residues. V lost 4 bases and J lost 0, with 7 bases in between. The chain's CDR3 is CASSSTSSYNEQFF. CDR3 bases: TGTGCCAGCAGCTCGACTAGCTCCTACAATGAGCAGTTCTTC.

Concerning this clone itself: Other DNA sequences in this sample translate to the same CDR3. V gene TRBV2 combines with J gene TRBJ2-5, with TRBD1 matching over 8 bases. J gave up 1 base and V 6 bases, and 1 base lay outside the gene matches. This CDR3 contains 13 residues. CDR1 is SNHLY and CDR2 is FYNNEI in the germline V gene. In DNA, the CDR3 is TGTGCCAGCAGCGGACAGGGCCAAGAGACCCAGTACTTC. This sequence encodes CASSGQGQETQYF.

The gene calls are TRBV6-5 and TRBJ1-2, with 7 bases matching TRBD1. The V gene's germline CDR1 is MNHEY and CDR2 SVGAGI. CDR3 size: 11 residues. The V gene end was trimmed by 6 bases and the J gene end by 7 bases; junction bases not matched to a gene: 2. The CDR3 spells CASSQGGGYTF. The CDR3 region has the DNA TGTGCCAGCAGCCAGGGGGGTGGCTACACCTTC.

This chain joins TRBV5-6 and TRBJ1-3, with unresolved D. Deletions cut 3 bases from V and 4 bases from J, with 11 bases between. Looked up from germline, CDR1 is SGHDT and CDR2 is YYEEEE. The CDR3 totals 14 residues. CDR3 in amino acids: CASSYPGSGNTIYF. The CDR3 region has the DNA TGTGCCAGCAGCTATCCGGGATCCGGAAACACCATATATTTT.

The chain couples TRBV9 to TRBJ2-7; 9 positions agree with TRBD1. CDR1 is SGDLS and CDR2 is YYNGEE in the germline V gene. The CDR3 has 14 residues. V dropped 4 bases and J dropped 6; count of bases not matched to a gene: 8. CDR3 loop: CASSRDREKSEQYF. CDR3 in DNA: TGTGCCAGCAGCAGGGACAGGGAGAAGTCCGAGCAGTACTTC.

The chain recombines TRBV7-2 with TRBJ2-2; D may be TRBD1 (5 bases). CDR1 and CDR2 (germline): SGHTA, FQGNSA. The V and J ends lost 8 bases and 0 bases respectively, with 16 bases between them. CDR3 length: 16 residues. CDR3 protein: CASHTTVYANTGELFF. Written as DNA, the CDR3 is TGTGCCAGCCACACGACAGTATACGCGAACACCGGGGAGCTGTTTTTT. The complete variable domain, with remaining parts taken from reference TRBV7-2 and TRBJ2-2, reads GAGVSQSPSNKVTEKGKDVELRCDPISGHTALYWYRQSLGQGLEFLIYFQGNSAPDKSGLPSDRFSAERTGGSVSTLTIQRTQQEDSAVYLCASHTTVYANTGELFFGEGSRLTVL.

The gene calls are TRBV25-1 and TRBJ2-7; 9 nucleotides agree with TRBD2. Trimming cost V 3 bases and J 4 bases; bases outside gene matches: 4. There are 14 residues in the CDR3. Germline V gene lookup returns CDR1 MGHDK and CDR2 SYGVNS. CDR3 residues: CASSDWLAGYEQYF. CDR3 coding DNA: TGTGCCAGCAGTGACTGGCTAGCGGGGTACGAGCAGTACTTC.

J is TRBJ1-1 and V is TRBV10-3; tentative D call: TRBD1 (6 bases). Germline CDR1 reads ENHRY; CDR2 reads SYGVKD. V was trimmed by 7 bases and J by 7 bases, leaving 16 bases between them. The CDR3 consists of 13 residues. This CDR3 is CAINTGTGGEAFF. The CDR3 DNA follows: TGTGCCATCAACACAGGGACGGGAGGTGAAGCTTTCTTT.

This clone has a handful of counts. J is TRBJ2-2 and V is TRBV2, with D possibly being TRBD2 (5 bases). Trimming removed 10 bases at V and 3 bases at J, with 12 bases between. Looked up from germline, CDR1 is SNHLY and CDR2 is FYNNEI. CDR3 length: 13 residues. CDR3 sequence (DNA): TGTGCCACCGCTGAGGGTGACACCGGGGAGCTGTTTTTT. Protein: CATAEGDTGELFF.

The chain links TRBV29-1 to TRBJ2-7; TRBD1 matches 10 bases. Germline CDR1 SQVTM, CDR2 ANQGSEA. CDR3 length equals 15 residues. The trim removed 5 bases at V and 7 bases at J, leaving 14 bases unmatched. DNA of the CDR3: TGCAGCGTTACAGGCCGGGACAGGGGCTTTAGTGAGCAGTACTTC. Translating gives CSVTGRDRGFSEQYF.

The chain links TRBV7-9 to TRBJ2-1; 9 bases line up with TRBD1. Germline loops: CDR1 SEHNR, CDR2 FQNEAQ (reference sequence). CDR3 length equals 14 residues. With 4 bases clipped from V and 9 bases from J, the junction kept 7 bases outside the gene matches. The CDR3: CASSSRTGEAEQFF. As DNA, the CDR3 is TGTGCCAGCAGCTCCCGGACAGGGGAGGCTGAGCAGTTCTTC.

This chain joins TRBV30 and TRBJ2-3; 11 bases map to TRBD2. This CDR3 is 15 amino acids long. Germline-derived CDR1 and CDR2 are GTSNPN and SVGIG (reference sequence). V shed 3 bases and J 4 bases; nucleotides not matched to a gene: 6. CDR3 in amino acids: CAWSALAGVSDTQYF. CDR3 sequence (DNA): TGTGCCTGGAGCGCACTAGCGGGGGTGTCAGATACGCAGTATTTT.

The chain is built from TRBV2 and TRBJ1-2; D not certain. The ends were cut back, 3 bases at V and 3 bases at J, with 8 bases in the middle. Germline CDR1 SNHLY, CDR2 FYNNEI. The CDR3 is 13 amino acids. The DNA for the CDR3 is TGTGCCAGCAGTGATTCCCGGGACTATGGCTACACCTTC. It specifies CASSDSRDYGYTF.

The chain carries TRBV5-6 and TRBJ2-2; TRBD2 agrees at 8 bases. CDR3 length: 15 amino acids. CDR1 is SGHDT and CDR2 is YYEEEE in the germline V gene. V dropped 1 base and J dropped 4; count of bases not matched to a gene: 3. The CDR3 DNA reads TGTGCCAGCAGCTTGCGGGGGGGAGGCACCGGGGAGCTGTTTTTT. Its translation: CASSLRGGGTGELFF.